This record looks at one T cell receptor beta chain sequence and its context. CD8+ and CD4+ T cells circulating in blood were sequenced for TCR beta. The CD8+ and CD4+ T cells were negatively isolated, with the TEMRA cells enriched by FACS. This CDR3 comprises 16 residues. Reverse transcription used roughly 0.45 to 1 ug RNA and random hexamers. TCR beta CDR3 was amplified by immunoSEQ covering 54 Vbeta and 13 Jbeta. In TCRdb, the immunoSEQ multiplex PCR reads were re-called with MiXCR into one record per CDR3 protein. There are 250,000 to 300,000 distinct CDR3 sequences in the sample; 75% to 90% occur only once, and 0.18% lies in the top ten. These data originate in a study of CD8 T cells in Susac syndrome.

The TCR was taken from a human donor with multiple sclerosis. The chain has TRBV12-1 and TRBJ2-5. TRBV12-1 has pseudogene status. Sequencing was carried out using CD8+ T cells from PBMCs. This chain's CDR3 is CASSHPKFRNSETQYF. In nucleotides, the CDR3 is TGTGCCAGCAGCCATCCCAAATTCAGGAATTCAGAGACCCAGTACTTC.